This T cell receptor beta chain was profiled in a study of patients and donors after allogeneic stem cell transplantation. The CDR3 is 17 residues long. V trimming: 4 bases; J trimming: 8 bases; junction bases outside the gene matches: 13. This clonotype showed up just a few times. Via MiXCR, TCRdb re-called the RT-PCR reads, giving one row per CDR3 protein. The table includes roughly 940,000 distinct CDR3 sequences, more than 15% detected once. The gene calls are TRBV12-3 or TRBV12-4 and TRBJ1-4, with 10 bases matching TRBD1. The TCR sequence derives from a human donor who was either an allogeneic HSCT recipient or a stem cell or donor lymphocyte infusion donor (not recorded which). It is not recorded whose cells these are; they may come from a transplant donor. Sequencing used blood, either unsorted or a sorted T cell fraction (not recorded which). The CDR3 nucleotides read TGTGCCAGCAGTTCCGACAGGGGGCTCCCCAAAGGAGAAAAACTGTTTTTT. This gives the protein CASSSDRGLPKGEKLFF.